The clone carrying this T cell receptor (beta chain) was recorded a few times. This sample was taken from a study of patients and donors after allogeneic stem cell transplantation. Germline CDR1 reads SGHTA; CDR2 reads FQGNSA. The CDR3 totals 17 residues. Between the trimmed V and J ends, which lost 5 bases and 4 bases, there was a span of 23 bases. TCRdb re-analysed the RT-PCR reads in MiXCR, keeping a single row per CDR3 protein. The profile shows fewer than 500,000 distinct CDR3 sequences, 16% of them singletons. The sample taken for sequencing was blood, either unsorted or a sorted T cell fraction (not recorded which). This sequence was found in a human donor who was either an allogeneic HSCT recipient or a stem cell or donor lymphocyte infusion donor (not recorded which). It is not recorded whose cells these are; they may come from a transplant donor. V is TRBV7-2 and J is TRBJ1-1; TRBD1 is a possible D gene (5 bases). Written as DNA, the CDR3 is TGTGCCAGCAGCCTAACCCCTTTAGTGGGGACGAGCACTGAAGCTTTCTTT. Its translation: CASSLTPLVGTSTEAFF.